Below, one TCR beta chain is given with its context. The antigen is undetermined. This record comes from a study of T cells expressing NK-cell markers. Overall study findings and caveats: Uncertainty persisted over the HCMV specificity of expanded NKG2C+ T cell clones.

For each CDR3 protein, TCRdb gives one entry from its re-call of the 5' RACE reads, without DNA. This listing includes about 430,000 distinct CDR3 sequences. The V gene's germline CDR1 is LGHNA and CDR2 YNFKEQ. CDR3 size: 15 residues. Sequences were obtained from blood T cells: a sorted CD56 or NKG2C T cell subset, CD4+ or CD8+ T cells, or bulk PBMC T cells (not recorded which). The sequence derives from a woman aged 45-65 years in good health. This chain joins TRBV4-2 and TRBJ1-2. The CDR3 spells CASSQEATEPYGYTF.